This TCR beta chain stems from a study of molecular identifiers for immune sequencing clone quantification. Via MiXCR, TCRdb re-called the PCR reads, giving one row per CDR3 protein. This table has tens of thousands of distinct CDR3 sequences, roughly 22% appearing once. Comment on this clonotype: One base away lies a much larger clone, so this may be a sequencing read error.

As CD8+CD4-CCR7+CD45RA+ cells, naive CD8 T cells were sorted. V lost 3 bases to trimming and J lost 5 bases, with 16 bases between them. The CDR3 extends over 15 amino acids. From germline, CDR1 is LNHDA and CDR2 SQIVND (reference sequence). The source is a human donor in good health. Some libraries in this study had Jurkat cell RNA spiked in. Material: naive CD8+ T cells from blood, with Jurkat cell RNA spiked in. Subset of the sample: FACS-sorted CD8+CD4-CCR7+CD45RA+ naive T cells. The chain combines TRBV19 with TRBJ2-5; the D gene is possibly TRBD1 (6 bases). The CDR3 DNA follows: TGTGCCAGTAGTATTCAGGGGCCCCTGCATGAGACCCAGTACTTC. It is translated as CASSIQGPLHETQYF. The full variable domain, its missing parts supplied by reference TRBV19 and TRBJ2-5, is DGGITQSPKYLFRKEGQNVTLSCEQNLNHDAMYWYRQDPGQGLRLIYYSQIVNDFQKGDIAEGYSVSREKKESFPLTVTSAQKNPTAFYLCASSIQGPLHETQYFGPGTRLLVL.